This is a list of T cell receptor beta chains from one sample in a study of T cells in narcolepsy. The assay was immunoSEQ multiplex PCR, and TCRdb's table has in-frame clones only and misses some. The sample lists under 40,000 clones, around four fifths occurring once. Input material: memory (CD45RA-) CD4+ T cells from blood. The origin of the receptors is a human donor in good health. Each CDR3 is given with its conserved first and last residue. The order of the fields is V gene, clone size, D gene, J gene, CDR3 DNA, CDR3 protein. The D gene is left open where the match is weak. Clone size appears in some rows only: once, few, many, or a class for an expanded clone.

v_call: TRBV9; clone_size: NA; d_call: TRBD1; j_call: TRBJ1-1; cdr3_nt: TGTGCCAGCAGCGCGGGACAGGACACTGAAGCTTTCTTT; cdr3_aa: CASSAGQDTEAFF
v_call: TRBV4-2; clone_size: once; d_call: NA; j_call: TRBJ1-4; cdr3_nt: TGTGCCAGCAGCCAAGATACCGGGGGACTGTTTTTT; cdr3_aa: CASSQDTGGLFF
v_call: TRBV5-5; clone_size: NA; d_call: NA; j_call: TRBJ2-3; cdr3_nt: TGTGCCAGCAGTCCGTCCGGGGCGGGACCCCTTAGCACAGATACGCAGTATTTT; cdr3_aa: CASSPSGAGPLSTDTQYF
v_call: TRBV28; clone_size: NA; d_call: NA; j_call: TRBJ2-2; cdr3_nt: TGTGCCAGCAGCCCCCTCCAGGGTTACACCGGGGAGCTGTTTTTT; cdr3_aa: CASSPLQGYTGELFF
v_call: TRBV5-4; clone_size: once; d_call: NA; j_call: TRBJ1-1; cdr3_nt: TGTGCCAGCAGCCTACAGGGTAGAGTTACTGAAGCTTTCTTT; cdr3_aa: CASSLQGRVTEAFF
v_call: TRBV7-2; clone_size: NA; d_call: NA; j_call: TRBJ1-3; cdr3_nt: TGTGCCAGCAACCCAGAGGGGTTATCTGGAAACACCATATATTTT; cdr3_aa: CASNPEGLSGNTIYF
v_call: TRBV7-9; clone_size: NA; d_call: NA; j_call: TRBJ2-7; cdr3_nt: TGTGCCAGCAGCACGTACTACGAGCAGTACTTC; cdr3_aa: CASSTYYEQYF
v_call: TRBV7-2; clone_size: NA; d_call: NA; j_call: TRBJ1-6; cdr3_nt: TGTGCCAGCAGCTTAAGTACGGAACGTTCACCCCTCCACTTT; cdr3_aa: CASSLSTERSPLHF
v_call: TRBV5-4; clone_size: once; d_call: NA; j_call: TRBJ2-3; cdr3_nt: TGTGCCAGCAGCTGGGACTCCAGCACAGATACGCAGTATTTT; cdr3_aa: CASSWDSSTDTQYF
v_call: TRBV7-2; clone_size: NA; d_call: NA; j_call: TRBJ1-5; cdr3_nt: TGTGCCAGCAGCTTTTGGGGGGGAAACAATCAGCCCCAGCATTTT; cdr3_aa: CASSFWGGNNQPQHF
v_call: TRBV6-5; clone_size: NA; d_call: NA; j_call: TRBJ2-7; cdr3_nt: TGTGCCAGCAGTGAAAGGACATACGAGCAGTACTTC; cdr3_aa: CASSERTYEQYF
v_call: TRBV23-1; clone_size: NA; d_call: NA; j_call: TRBJ1-1; cdr3_nt: TGCGCCAGCAGTCGCATTGGCCTCTGGGGCACTGAAGCTTTCTTT; cdr3_aa: CASSRIGLWGTEAFF
v_call: TRBV6-6; clone_size: NA; d_call: TRBD1; j_call: TRBJ1-3; cdr3_nt: TGTGCCAGCAGTTTGGGACAGCCCTTCTCTGGAAACACCATATATTTT; cdr3_aa: CASSLGQPFSGNTIYF
v_call: TRBV5-6; clone_size: NA; d_call: NA; j_call: TRBJ1-5; cdr3_nt: TGTGCCAGCAGCTTGGGGCAGGGAAGCAATCAGCCCCAGCATTTT; cdr3_aa: CASSLGQGSNQPQHF
v_call: TRBV28; clone_size: once; d_call: TRBD1; j_call: TRBJ2-7; cdr3_nt: TGTGCCAGCAGTACCGCCGGGACAGGGGTCCACGAGCAGTACTTC; cdr3_aa: CASSTAGTGVHEQYF
v_call: TRBV7-2; clone_size: NA; d_call: TRBD2; j_call: TRBJ2-3; cdr3_nt: TGTGCCAGCAGCTTGGAGCGGGGGGGCACAGATACGCAGTATTTT; cdr3_aa: CASSLERGGTDTQYF
v_call: TRBV2; clone_size: NA; d_call: NA; j_call: TRBJ1-4; cdr3_nt: TGTGCCAGCAGTGGTCGTCGACAAAATGAAAAACTGTTTTTT; cdr3_aa: CASSGRRQNEKLFF
v_call: TRBV5-6; clone_size: once; d_call: TRBD1; j_call: TRBJ1-2; cdr3_nt: TGTGCCAGCAACGGTGGGACAGGGGCGCCGGCCTATGGCTACACCTTC; cdr3_aa: CASNGGTGAPAYGYTF
v_call: TRBV6-1; clone_size: few; d_call: NA; j_call: TRBJ1-4; cdr3_nt: TGTGCCAGCAGTGAACATAATGAAAAACTGTTTTTT; cdr3_aa: CASSEHNEKLFF
v_call: TRBV29-1; clone_size: NA; d_call: NA; j_call: TRBJ2-3; cdr3_nt: TGCAGCGTAGCTACTAGCACAGATACGCAGTATTTT; cdr3_aa: CSVATSTDTQYF
v_call: TRBV6-1; clone_size: NA; d_call: TRBD1; j_call: TRBJ2-3; cdr3_nt: TGTGCCAGCGAGGGACAGCGCACAGATACGCAGTATTTT; cdr3_aa: CASEGQRTDTQYF
v_call: TRBV6-6; clone_size: NA; d_call: NA; j_call: TRBJ2-3; cdr3_nt: TGTGCCAGCAGCCCCTTGGATACGCAGTATTTT; cdr3_aa: CASSPLDTQYF
v_call: TRBV5-8; clone_size: NA; d_call: TRBD1; j_call: TRBJ1-2; cdr3_nt: TGTGCCAGCAGCTTCTTATCGATGACAGGGGTTCGAAATGGCTACACCTTC; cdr3_aa: CASSFLSMTGVRNGYTF
v_call: TRBV6-4; clone_size: few; d_call: NA; j_call: TRBJ2-4; cdr3_nt: TGTGCCAGCAGGGTCGAGGACAGACGAAACATTCAGTACTTC; cdr3_aa: CASRVEDRRNIQYF
v_call: TRBV6-5; clone_size: NA; d_call: NA; j_call: TRBJ2-5; cdr3_nt: TGTGCCAGCCGAACCGGGGACACCCAAGAGACCCAGTACTTC; cdr3_aa: CASRTGDTQETQYF
v_call: TRBV18; clone_size: NA; d_call: NA; j_call: TRBJ1-3; cdr3_nt: TGTGCCAGCTCACCGACGACAGGCTTAAGCTCTGGAAACACCATATATTTT; cdr3_aa: CASSPTTGLSSGNTIYF
v_call: TRBV28; clone_size: NA; d_call: NA; j_call: TRBJ2-2; cdr3_nt: TGTGCCAGCAGTTTAGGGTATACCGGGGAGCTGTTTTTT; cdr3_aa: CASSLGYTGELFF
v_call: TRBV28; clone_size: few; d_call: NA; j_call: TRBJ2-7; cdr3_nt: TGTGCCAGCAGTTCGACCTACGAGCAGTACTTC; cdr3_aa: CASSSTYEQYF
v_call: TRBV6-4; clone_size: NA; d_call: NA; j_call: TRBJ2-2; cdr3_nt: TGTGCCAGTAGCGGAAGACACTACACCGGGGAGCTGTTTTTT; cdr3_aa: CASSGRHYTGELFF
v_call: TRBV4-1; clone_size: NA; d_call: NA; j_call: TRBJ1-2; cdr3_nt: TGCGCCAGCAGCCAACCCAGCGGTTCGCTCGGCAACTATGGCTACACCTTC; cdr3_aa: CASSQPSGSLGNYGYTF
v_call: TRBV19; clone_size: once; d_call: TRBD1; j_call: TRBJ1-6; cdr3_nt: TGTGCCAGTCGAACAGGGGGCTTGGAATCAGGTGGTTCACCCCTCCACTTT; cdr3_aa: CASRTGGLESGGSPLHF
v_call: TRBV28; clone_size: NA; d_call: NA; j_call: TRBJ1-6; cdr3_nt: TGTGCCAGCAGTTCAGGGGCCTCCTATAATTCACCCCTCCACTTT; cdr3_aa: CASSSGASYNSPLHF
v_call: TRBV19; clone_size: NA; d_call: NA; j_call: TRBJ1-2; cdr3_nt: TGTGCCAGTAGGTTACAGGGAAGCGGCTACACCTTC; cdr3_aa: CASRLQGSGYTF
v_call: TRBV10-2; clone_size: NA; d_call: NA; j_call: TRBJ2-1; cdr3_nt: TGCGCCAGCAGTCAACAGGGTAAGGGATACAATGAGCAGTTCTTC; cdr3_aa: CASSQQGKGYNEQFF
v_call: TRBV11-1; clone_size: NA; d_call: NA; j_call: TRBJ1-3; cdr3_nt: TGTGCCAGCAGCGAAGGGGCCTCTGGAAACACCATATATTTT; cdr3_aa: CASSEGASGNTIYF
v_call: TRBV30; clone_size: NA; d_call: NA; j_call: TRBJ1-5; cdr3_nt: TGTGCCTGGAACGACGGGACGGTGAATCAGCCCCAGCATTTT; cdr3_aa: CAWNDGTVNQPQHF
v_call: TRBV4-3; clone_size: NA; d_call: NA; j_call: TRBJ1-1; cdr3_nt: TGCGCCAGCAGCCAAGATCACAGGCAATCTGAAGCTTTCTTT; cdr3_aa: CASSQDHRQSEAFF
v_call: TRBV4-2; clone_size: NA; d_call: NA; j_call: TRBJ2-6; cdr3_nt: TGTGCCAGCAGCCATTCGTCGAGCTCTGGGGCCAACGTCCTGACTTTC; cdr3_aa: CASSHSSSSGANVLTF
v_call: TRBV6-5; clone_size: NA; d_call: TRBD1; j_call: TRBJ2-1; cdr3_nt: TGTGCCAGCAGAGCCGGGACAGGGAGGAATGAGCAGTTCTTC; cdr3_aa: CASRAGTGRNEQFF
v_call: TRBV7-8; clone_size: NA; d_call: TRBD2; j_call: TRBJ2-5; cdr3_nt: TGTGCCAGCAGCTTATATACTAGCGGGGGTCGTCAAGAGACCCAGTACTTC; cdr3_aa: CASSLYTSGGRQETQYF
v_call: TRBV9; clone_size: once; d_call: NA; j_call: TRBJ1-6; cdr3_nt: TGTGCCAGCAGCGTCCGGGAATCTAATTCACCCCTCCACTTT; cdr3_aa: CASSVRESNSPLHF
v_call: TRBV6-5; clone_size: NA; d_call: NA; j_call: TRBJ1-3; cdr3_nt: TGTGCCAGCAGTCTACACGGAAACACCATATATTTT; cdr3_aa: CASSLHGNTIYF
v_call: TRBV28; clone_size: NA; d_call: NA; j_call: TRBJ2-5; cdr3_nt: TGTGCCAGCAGTTTTCAGGGGCGAGAGACCCAGTACTTC; cdr3_aa: CASSFQGRETQYF
v_call: TRBV2; clone_size: NA; d_call: TRBD2; j_call: TRBJ2-5; cdr3_nt: TGTGCCAGCAGTCTAGCGGGGGGGCAGGGAGAGACCCAGTACTTC; cdr3_aa: CASSLAGGQGETQYF
v_call: TRBV6-1; clone_size: once; d_call: NA; j_call: TRBJ1-1; cdr3_nt: TGTGCCAGCAGTGTTTACCAGGGAGATTTTGAAGCTTTCTTT; cdr3_aa: CASSVYQGDFEAFF
v_call: TRBV4-2; clone_size: NA; d_call: NA; j_call: TRBJ1-2; cdr3_nt: TGTGCCAGCAGCCAAGAGGCGGGCGCGGACTATGGCTACACCTTC; cdr3_aa: CASSQEAGADYGYTF
v_call: TRBV6-5; clone_size: NA; d_call: NA; j_call: TRBJ1-1; cdr3_nt: TGTGCCAGCAGCGACCTTAGGAAAGGCGTTAATCTCGCTTTCTTT; cdr3_aa: CASSDLRKGVNLAFF
v_call: TRBV5-1; clone_size: NA; d_call: TRBD1; j_call: TRBJ2-3; cdr3_nt: TGCGCCAGCAGCCCACGACAGGGGGCAACAGATACGCAGTATTTT; cdr3_aa: CASSPRQGATDTQYF